Listed below are T cell receptor beta chains from one sample, sequenced in a study of vaccination effects on CD4 cells after COVID-19. Sequencing used immunoSEQ multiplex PCR; TCRdb keeps in-frame clones, though not all of them. Of tens of thousands of clones listed, 70% to 75% are singletons. Which antigens these TCRs recognize remains unknown. The sample was CD4+ T cells from PBMCs cultured with HCoV-229E spike peptides, taken before COVID-19 vaccination. Receptors were obtained from a human donor who received a COVID-19 vaccine. Each CDR3 is given with its conserved first and last residue.

V gene	J gene	CDR3 protein
TRBV6-6	TRBJ1-1	CASSTDFDTEAFF
TRBV29-1	TRBJ1-2	CSVEDYGYTF
TRBV5-1	TRBJ2-2	CASSFRTGELFF
TRBV4-1	TRBJ2-4	CASSQDIVLAKNIQYF
TRBV11-3	TRBJ2-3	CASSLVGGPQYF
TRBV7-3	TRBJ2-3	CASSRLDTQYF
TRBV7-9	TRBJ2-3	CASSFIPGGGTQYF
TRBV9	TRBJ1-6	CASSVADSNSPLHF
TRBV6-5	TRBJ2-1	CASSYQGLATYNEQFF
TRBV24-1	TRBJ2-1	CATSEGGTGGSRNEQFF
TRBV19	TRBJ2-5	CASSIDRGVKETQYF
TRBV15	TRBJ2-1	CATSRDQGVGEQFF
TRBV4-3	TRBJ2-1	CASSQAPPVFSYNEQFF
TRBV14	TRBJ2-4	CASSQGVGGAKNIQYF
TRBV2	TRBJ2-2	CASSGRSNGELFF
TRBV7-3	TRBJ2-2	CASSFLPRGTNNGELFF
TRBV5-1	TRBJ2-3	CASSLTGESTDTQYF
TRBV21-1	TRBJ2-3	CASSKLKGLAENTDTQYF
TRBV6-2/TRBV6-3	TRBJ2-5	CASSTGADRVQETQYF
TRBV7-3	TRBJ2-3	CASSPTGGAGTQYF
TRBV9	TRBJ1-3	CASSVSRGGTSGNTIYF
TRBV6-5	TRBJ2-1	CASSPGGYNEQFF
TRBV5-1	TRBJ1-1	CASSLVGANTEAFF
TRBV21-1	TRBJ1-1	CASSKKERDLRVNTEAFF
TRBV28	TRBJ2-1	CASSLSLPYNEQFF
TRBV5-6	TRBJ2-2	CASSPLGTANTGELFF
TRBV27	TRBJ1-1	CASSVGGSKFEAFF
TRBV18	TRBJ2-5	CASSPGTGGIRGETQYF
TRBV19	TRBJ2-3	CASSIPGQGKDTQYF
TRBV12-3/TRBV12-4	TRBJ1-1	CASSRTENTEAFF
TRBV11-2	TRBJ2-5	CASSLHQGSETQYF
TRBV19	TRBJ2-4	CASSSLETAKNIQYF
TRBV12-5	TRBJ2-3	CASGLSRPEGWTTTDTQYF
TRBV7-3	TRBJ2-3	CASSDRNREDTQYF
TRBV12-3/TRBV12-4	TRBJ1-5	CASGLTYQPQHF
TRBV18	TRBJ1-2	CASSPPGQERFYGYTF
TRBV2	TRBJ2-2	CASRNGAAGTGELFF
TRBV24-1	TRBJ2-4	CATSDTQKRGIQYF
TRBV6-4	TRBJ1-1	CASSRTGVAEAFF
TRBV2	TRBJ1-4	CASRTPRVANEKLFF
TRBV6-4	TRBJ2-1	CASSDPGHNEQFF
TRBV18	TRBJ1-1	CASSPTFDRGAEAFF